This T cell receptor (beta chain) is drawn from a study of T cells in tumors and immune-related adverse events. CDR1 is SEHNR, CDR2 FQNEAQ, per germline (reference sequence). The CDR3 totals 15 residues. After removal of 5 bases from V and 2 bases from J, the junction contained 6 bases not matched to a gene. The protocol was immunoSEQ multiplex PCR, while the TCRdb copy is restricted to in-frame clones and leaves out a portion. The sample consists of about 22,000 clones, about 89% of them appearing once. V and J are TRBV7-9 and TRBJ2-7; TRBD1 matches 10 bases. The source material was lymph node tissue, sampled from a patient treated with anti-PD-1 therapy. The sequence came from a female donor with metastatic renal cell carcinoma. The CDR3 sequence: CASSLRQGAPYEQYF. For the CDR3, the DNA is TGTGCCAGCAGCCTAAGACAGGGGGCCCCCTACGAGCAGTACTTC. The complete variable domain, with remaining parts taken from reference TRBV7-9 and TRBJ2-7, reads DTGVSQNPRHKITKRGQNVTFRCDPISEHNRLYWYRQTLGQGPEFLTYFQNEAQLEKSRLLSDRFSAERPKGSFSTLEIQRTEQGDSAMYLCASSLRQGAPYEQYFGPGTRLTVT.